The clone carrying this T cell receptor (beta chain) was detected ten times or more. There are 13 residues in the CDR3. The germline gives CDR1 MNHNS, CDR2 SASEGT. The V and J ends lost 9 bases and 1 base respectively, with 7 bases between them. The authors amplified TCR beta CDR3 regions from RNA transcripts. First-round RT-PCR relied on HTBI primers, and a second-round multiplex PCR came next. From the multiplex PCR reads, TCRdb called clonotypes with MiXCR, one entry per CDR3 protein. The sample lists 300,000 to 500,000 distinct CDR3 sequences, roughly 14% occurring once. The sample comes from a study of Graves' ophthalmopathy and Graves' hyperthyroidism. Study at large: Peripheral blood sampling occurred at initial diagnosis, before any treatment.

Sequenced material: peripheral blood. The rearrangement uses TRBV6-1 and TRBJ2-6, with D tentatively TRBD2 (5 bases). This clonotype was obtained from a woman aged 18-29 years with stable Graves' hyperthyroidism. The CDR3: CASTRSGANVLTF. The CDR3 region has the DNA TGTGCCAGTACTAGGTCTGGGGCCAACGTCCTGACTTTC.